This TCR beta chain emerged from a study of blood T cell repertoires in COVID-19. Whole-study context: Acute-phase and convalescent COVID-19 samples originated in the United States, Italy and Spain.

This clone was recorded a few times. In the authors' methods: The authors estimated nucleated cell counts from reference gene primer amplification. Repertoires were generated with immunoSEQ multiplex PCR, while TCRdb's copy carries only in-frame clones and drops some. From that table come the V and J calls and clone size; the DNA was used to work out D and trimming. The table shows some 51,000 clones, with around 90% occurring only once. This CDR3 contains 15 residues. V was cut by 0 bases and J by 3 bases, with 12 bases left in between. Per germline, CDR1 SGDLS and CDR2 YYNGEE. This TCR was recovered from a human donor with active COVID-19. The donor label of this sample is uncertain. The gene calls are TRBV9 and TRBJ1-1; no reliable D call. Sequenced material: peripheral blood. CDR3 residues: CASSVEGGRDTEAFF. Here the CDR3 DNA reads TGTGCCAGCAGCGTAGAGGGAGGGAGAGACACTGAAGCTTTCTTT.